The clone carrying this T cell receptor (beta chain) was seen a single time. Produced via immunoSEQ multiplex PCR; TCRdb's table is partial and in-frame only. Among tens of thousands of clones, roughly nine tenths were seen once, and the ten largest hold approximately 0.72%. The record originates from a study of OX40 agonist ivuxolimab in advanced cancers. Study-level information: Patients were 82.7% male with ages roughly 20 to 80, mean roughly 55. Past anti-PD-1, anti-PD-L1 or anti-CTLA-4 therapy was accepted, and 40% had received some.

The CDR3 sequence is 14 residues long. The V and J ends lost 0 bases and 4 bases respectively, with 9 bases between them. The germline V gene has CDR1 MNHNS and CDR2 SASEGT. This sequence joins TRBV6-1 and TRBJ1-2, with unresolved D. The sample here was CD4+ or CD8+ T cells sorted from blood, taken in a trial of the OX40 agonist ivuxolimab. This TCR was recovered from an adult with an advanced solid tumor such as melanoma, head and neck, liver or kidney cancer. CDR3 residues: CASSEATWSYGYTF. CDR3 coding DNA: TGTGCCAGCAGTGAAGCAACTTGGAGCTATGGCTACACCTTC.